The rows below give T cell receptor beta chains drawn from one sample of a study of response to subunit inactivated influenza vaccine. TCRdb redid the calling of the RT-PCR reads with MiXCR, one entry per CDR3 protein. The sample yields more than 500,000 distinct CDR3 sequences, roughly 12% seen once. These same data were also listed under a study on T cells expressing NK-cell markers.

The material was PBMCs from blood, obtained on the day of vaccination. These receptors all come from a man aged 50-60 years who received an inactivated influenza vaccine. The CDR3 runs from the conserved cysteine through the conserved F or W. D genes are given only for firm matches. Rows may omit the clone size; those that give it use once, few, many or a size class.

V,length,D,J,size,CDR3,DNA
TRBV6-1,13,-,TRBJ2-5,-,CATPSETGETQYF,TGTGCCACCCCGTCCGAAACAGGGGAGACCCAGTACTTC
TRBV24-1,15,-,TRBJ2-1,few,CATSDPLTGGNEQFF,TGTGCCACCAGTGACCCACTGACAGGAGGCAATGAGCAGTTCTTC
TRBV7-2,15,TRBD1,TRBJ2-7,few,CASSPTAGGIYEQYF,TGTGCCAGCAGCCCAACCGCAGGGGGTATCTACGAGCAGTACTTC
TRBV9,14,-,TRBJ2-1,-,CASSVGGRTKEQFF,TGTGCCAGCAGCGTAGGGGGTCGGACAAAGGAGCAGTTCTTC
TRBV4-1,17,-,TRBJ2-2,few,CASSQAFGRANTGELFF,TGCGCCAGCAGCCAAGCTTTTGGCAGGGCGAACACCGGGGAGCTGTTTTTT
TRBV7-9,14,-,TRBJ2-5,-,CASSQTLYQETQYF,TGTGCCAGCAGCCAGACACTGTACCAAGAGACCCAGTACTTC
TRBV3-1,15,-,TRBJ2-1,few,CASSQPSVGDYEQFF,TGTGCCAGCAGCCAGCCTAGCGTCGGAGATTATGAGCAGTTCTTC
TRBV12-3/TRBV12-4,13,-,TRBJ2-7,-,CASSLVPQNEQYF,TGTGCCAGCAGTTTAGTTCCCCAAAACGAGCAGTACTTC
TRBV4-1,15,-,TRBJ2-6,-,CASSQQISGANVLTF,TGCGCCAGCAGCCAACAGATCTCTGGGGCCAACGTCCTGACTTTC
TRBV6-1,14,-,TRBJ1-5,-,CASSAQVGGPPQHF,TGTGCCAGCAGTGCCCAGGTTGGGGGTCCGCCCCAGCATTTT
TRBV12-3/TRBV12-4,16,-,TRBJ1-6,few,CASSFSDRRPNSPLHF,TGTGCCAGCAGTTTTTCAGACAGGAGGCCTAATTCACCCCTCCACTTT
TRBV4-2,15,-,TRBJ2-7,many,CASSQRAGDFYEQYF,TGTGCCAGCAGCCAAAGGGCAGGGGACTTCTACGAGCAGTACTTC
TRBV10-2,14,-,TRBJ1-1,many,CASSPGSRGPEAFF,TGCGCCAGCAGTCCGGGATCTCGAGGGCCTGAAGCTTTCTTT
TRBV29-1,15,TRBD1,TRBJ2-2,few,CSVRTGSRGAGELFF,TGCAGCGTCCGGACAGGTTCCAGGGGTGCCGGGGAGCTGTTTTTT
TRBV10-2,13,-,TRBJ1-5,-,CASNTGPSQPQHF,TGCGCCAGCAATACAGGCCCGAGCCAGCCCCAGCATTTT
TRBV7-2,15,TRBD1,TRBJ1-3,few,CASRPPGQGANTIYF,TGTGCCAGCAGACCTCCGGGACAGGGGGCCAACACCATATATTTT
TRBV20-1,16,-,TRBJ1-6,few,CSARVGESSYNSPLHF,TGCAGTGCTAGGGTGGGGGAGAGCTCCTATAATTCACCCCTCCACTTT
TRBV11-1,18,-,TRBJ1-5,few,CASSYSTLTGYSNQPQHF,TGTGCCAGCAGCTACAGCACATTGACGGGGTATAGCAATCAGCCCCAGCATTTT
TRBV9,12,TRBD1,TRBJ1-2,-,CASSVGTGGYTF,TGTGCCAGCAGCGTAGGGACAGGGGGCTACACCTTC
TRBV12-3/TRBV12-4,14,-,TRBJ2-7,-,CASTIGGGTYEQYF,TGTGCCAGCACAATAGGGGGGGGGACCTACGAGCAGTACTTC
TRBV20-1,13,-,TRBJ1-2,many,CSAQDYSNYGYTF,TGCAGTGCGCAGGACTACTCGAACTATGGCTACACCTTC
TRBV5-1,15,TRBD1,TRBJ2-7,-,CASSTETGMFAEQYF,TGCGCCAGCAGCACCGAGACAGGGATGTTTGCCGAGCAGTACTTC
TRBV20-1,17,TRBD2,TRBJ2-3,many,CSAQAASGRDRTDTQYF,TGCAGTGCCCAGGCGGCTAGCGGGAGGGATAGGACAGATACGCAGTATTTT
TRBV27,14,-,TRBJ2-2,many,CAAGSRAQPGELFF,TGTGCTGCAGGAAGTAGGGCCCAACCCGGGGAGCTGTTTTTT
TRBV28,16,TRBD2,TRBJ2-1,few,CASSLVLAGGPGEQFF,TGTGCCAGCAGTTTAGTACTAGCGGGAGGGCCCGGAGAGCAGTTCTTC
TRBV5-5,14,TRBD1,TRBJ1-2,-,CASSLEQGAHGYTF,TGTGCCAGCAGCTTGGAACAGGGGGCACATGGCTACACCTTC
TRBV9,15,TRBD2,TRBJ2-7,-,CASSVGAGGVYEQYF,TGTGCCAGCAGCGTAGGGGCGGGAGGGGTCTACGAGCAGTACTTC
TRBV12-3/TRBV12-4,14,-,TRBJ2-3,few,CASSMRLGADTQYF,TGTGCCAGCAGTATGAGACTAGGTGCAGATACGCAGTATTTT
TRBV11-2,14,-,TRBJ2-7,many,CASSLDHSSYEQYF,TGTGCCAGCAGCTTAGACCACAGCTCCTACGAGCAGTACTTC
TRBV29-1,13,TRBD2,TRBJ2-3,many,CSAHQTSGDTQYF,TGCAGCGCCCACCAGACTAGCGGTGATACGCAGTATTTT